This T cell receptor (beta chain) was identified in a study of blood T cell repertoires in COVID-19. Study at large: The origin of the acute and convalescent COVID-19 samples was the United States, Italy and Spain.

In the original workflow: Estimated nucleated cell counts came from reference gene primer amplification. Assay used: immunoSEQ multiplex PCR; TCRdb lists only in-frame clones, some missing. The V and J calls and clone size were taken over from that table, and D and trimming were inferred from the DNA. The table includes roughly 240,000 clones, under 90% detected once. Participants' reported clinical history set cohort assignment. Within the 2 weeks before study entry, each person in the exposed group met a COVID-19 case. The trim removed 5 bases at V and 6 bases at J, leaving 8 bases unmatched. Germline V CDR1 and CDR2: SQVTM, ANQGSEA. The length of the CDR3 is 13 residues.

This receptor was obtained from a woman aged 40 to 55 who had been exposed to COVID-19. The sample taken for sequencing was PBMCs or T cells enriched from blood (not recorded which). The V and J genes are TRBV29-1 and TRBJ2-7, with 9 bases identical to TRBD1. CDR3 region: CSVSGQGMGEQYF. The CDR3, as DNA: TGCAGCGTTTCTGGACAGGGGATGGGCGAGCAGTACTTC.